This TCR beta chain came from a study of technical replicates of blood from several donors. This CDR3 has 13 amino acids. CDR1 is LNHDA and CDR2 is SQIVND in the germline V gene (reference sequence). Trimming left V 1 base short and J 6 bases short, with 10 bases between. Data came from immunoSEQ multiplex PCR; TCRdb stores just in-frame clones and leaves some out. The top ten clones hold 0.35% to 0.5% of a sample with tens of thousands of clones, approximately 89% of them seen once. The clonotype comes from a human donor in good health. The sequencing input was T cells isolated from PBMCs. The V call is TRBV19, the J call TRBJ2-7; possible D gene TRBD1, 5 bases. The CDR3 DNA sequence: TGTGCCAGTAGTATAGGGGCAGGGTTCGAGCAGTACTTC. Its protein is CASSIGAGFEQYF.